The sequence of this T cell receptor (beta chain) was determined in a study of shared clonotypes between healthy human individuals. At deep level, the assay was performed. The data were produced by immunoSEQ multiplex PCR, yet TCRdb's version contains in-frame clones alone and is incomplete. Of roughly 650,000 clones detected, 90% to 97% appear once; the ten largest clones hold about 0.12%. CD45RO-negative, CCR7-positively selected cells formed the naive CD8 fraction, excluding terminally differentiated effector memory CD45RA+ cells. This CDR3 has 16 residues. Germline assignment: CDR1 MNHNS and CDR2 SASEGT. The V and J ends lost 2 bases and 3 bases respectively, with 14 bases between them.

Sequenced sample: naive CD8+ T cells sorted from blood. This clonotype was obtained from a woman in her twenties or thirties in good health. This chain uses TRBV6-1 with TRBJ1-5, with D possibly matching TRBD1 (5 bases). The CDR3 DNA is TGTGCCAGCAGTGAAACCCCAGGGCCCTACAATCAGCCCCAGCATTTT. It specifies CASSETPGPYNQPQHF.